A single sample gave rise to the 31 T cell receptor beta chains below, sequenced in a study of CD8+ T cells in alopecia areata. Extracted RNA was reverse transcribed, and the resulting cDNA served as sequencing template. Sequenced by immunoSEQ multiplex PCR; TCRdb stores in-frame clones only, minus some. This table has 100,000 to 150,000 clones, around two fifths appearing once. The specimen was CD4+ T cells sorted from blood. The receptors stem from a human donor with alopecia areata.

This clone was counted a few times. The CDR3 is CASSQDERGRKHFTNTGELFF. In DNA, the CDR3 is TGCGCCAGCAGCCAAGATGAGCGGGGACGAAAACATTTTACGAACACCGGGGAGCTGTTTTTT. V usage is TRBV4-3 and J usage is TRBJ2-2, with 7 bases identical to TRBD2. Per the germline V gene, CDR1 is LGHNA and CDR2 is YSLEER. This CDR3 has 21 amino acids. Germline trimming cut 0 bases from V and 0 bases from J; bases unmatched to any gene: 16.

The gene calls are TRBV28 and TRBJ1-1, with TRBD1 matching 9 bases. J gave up 5 bases and V 7 bases, and 8 bases lay outside the gene matches. This CDR3 is 14 amino acids long. Germline CDR1 is MDHEN and CDR2 is SYDVKM. CDR3 DNA sequence: TGTGCCAGCACCGAGGGACAGGGAAGGACTGAAGCTTTCTTT. Its protein is CASTEGQGRTEAFF. Supplemented by reference TRBV28 and TRBJ1-1, the full variable domain reads DVKVTQSSRYLVKRTGEKVFLECVQDMDHENMFWYRQDPGLGLRLIYFSYDVKMKEKGDIPEGYSVSREKKERFSLILESASTNQTSMYLCASTEGQGRTEAFFGQGTRLTVV.

The chain joins TRBV7-2 to TRBJ2-3; 8 bases are a match to TRBD2. Germline V gene sequence: CDR1 SGHTA, CDR2 FQGNSA. The V and J ends lost 1 base and 10 bases, in that order; junction bases with no gene match: 13. The CDR3 spans 16 residues. The CDR3 spells CASSLVGTRGAGAQYF. The CDR3 nucleotides are TGTGCCAGCAGCTTAGTTGGGACTAGAGGGGCGGGGGCGCAGTATTTT.

CDR3 in DNA: TGTGCCTGGAGTCAGGGGAGCACCATATATTTT. Residues: CAWSQGSTIYF. The J gene is TRBJ1-3, the V gene TRBV30; possible D gene TRBD1, 6 bases. Trimming took off 2 bases at V and 9 bases at J, with 8 bases between the two ends. This CDR3 has 11 amino acids. Germline V gives CDR1 GTSNPN, CDR2 SVGIG (reference sequence).

The sample holds one count of this clone. CDR3 amino acids: CASSRLDTGELFF. The CDR3 DNA follows: TGTGCCAGCAGTAGGCTGGACACCGGGGAGCTGTTTTTT. The chain uses TRBV27 and TRBJ2-2; the D is unclear. This CDR3 is 13 amino acids long. The germline gives CDR1 MNHEY, CDR2 SMNVEV (reference sequence). Trimming cost V 5 bases and J 3 bases, with 7 bases left between them.

This clone was picked up a small number of times. The chain couples TRBV7-2 to TRBJ2-2; D not certain. Per germline, CDR1 SGHTA and CDR2 FQGNSA. The CDR3 is 14 amino acids. Trimming took 6 bases from V and 0 from J, leaving 8 bases between them. The CDR3 nucleotides read TGTGCCAGCAGGAGGCTAGCGAACACCGGGGAGCTGTTTTTT. Protein sequence: CASRRLANTGELFF.

The V gene is TRBV23-1, the J gene TRBJ2-3; D ambiguous. TRBV23-1 is filed as an ORF, its function uncertain. The CDR3 totals 12 residues. V was trimmed by 6 bases and J by 8 bases, leaving 12 bases between them. The CDR3 DNA is TGCGCCAGCAGCCCTCGCACGGGTACGCAGTATTTT. Residues: CASSPRTGTQYF.

V is TRBV7-8 and J is TRBJ2-7; the D is unclear. Trimming cost V 3 bases and J 3 bases, with 9 bases left between them. CDR3 size: 13 residues. CDR1 SGHVS and CDR2 FQNEAQ come from the germline V gene. CDR3 protein: CASSFPPLYEQYF. CDR3 sequence (DNA): TGTGCCAGCAGCTTCCCACCCCTCTACGAGCAGTACTTC. Filled out from reference TRBV7-8 and TRBJ2-7, the complete variable domain reads GAGVSQSPRYKVAKRGQDVALRCDPISGHVSLFWYQQALGQGPEFLTYFQNEAQLDKSGLPSDRFFAERPEGSVSTLKIQRTQQEDSAVYLCASSFPPLYEQYFGPGTRLTVT.

This clone was seen only a few times. The CDR3 DNA reads TGCAGCGTCGATGGGGCAGGCAAAGTGTCCTACAATGAGCAGTTCTTC. Amino acids: CSVDGAGKVSYNEQFF. This rearrangement joins TRBV29-1 to TRBJ2-1; possibly TRBD1 for D (5 bases). The V gene lost 6 bases and the J gene lost 1 base, with 19 bases spanning the gap. The CDR3 spans 16 residues. Germline V gene lookup returns CDR1 SQVTM and CDR2 ANQGSEA.

This chain joins TRBV5-1 and TRBJ2-5, with D perhaps TRBD1 or TRBD2 (5 bases each). CDR1 is SGHRS and CDR2 is YFSETQ in the germline V gene. The CDR3 is made up of 15 amino acids. The V end lost 4 bases, the J end lost 9 bases, and 22 bases lay between the germline ends. CDR3 amino acids: CASSPPNAGMGAQYF. The CDR3 nucleotides are TGCGCCAGCAGCCCCCCGAATGCAGGGATGGGGGCCCAGTACTTC.

This clone was counted between two and nine times. The chain has TRBV29-1 and TRBJ2-2, with D tentatively TRBD1 (5 bases). Trimming pared 5 bases from V and 1 base from J, leaving 11 bases between. This CDR3 is built from 14 residues. From germline, CDR1 is SQVTM and CDR2 ANQGSEA. CDR3 amino acids: CSVFDRLNTGELFF. CDR3 sequence (DNA): TGCAGCGTTTTCGACAGATTGAACACCGGGGAGCTGTTTTTT.

The V call is TRBV27, the J call TRBJ2-2; D unclear. There are 12 residues in the CDR3. Trimming shortened V by 3 bases and J by 2 bases, and 1 base separated the two germline ends. Germline-derived CDR1 and CDR2 are MNHEY and SMNVEV (reference sequence). In DNA form, the CDR3 reads TGTGCCAGCAGTTTTAACACCGGGGAGCTGTTTTTT. Translation: CASSFNTGELFF.

This clone was found a few times. The genes are TRBV20-1 and TRBJ2-5; D unclear. CDR1 is DFQATT and CDR2 is SNEGSKA in the germline V gene (reference sequence). V was shortened by 0 bases and J by 5 bases, with 4 bases between the two germline ends. There are 11 residues in the CDR3. DNA for the CDR3: TGCAGTGCTAGAGATGAGGAGACCCAGTACTTC. As protein: CSARDEETQYF.

The V gene is TRBV29-1, the J gene TRBJ2-2; 8 positions match TRBD1. The CDR3 is 16 amino acids. Germline trimming cut 6 bases from V and 4 bases from J; bases unmatched to any gene: 13. Per germline, CDR1 SQVTM and CDR2 ANQGSEA. The CDR3 loop reads CSVPGGQGIPTGELFF. The CDR3 DNA reads TGCAGCGTGCCCGGCGGACAGGGTATACCCACCGGGGAGCTGTTTTTT.

This clone turned up a few times. J is TRBJ2-2 and V is TRBV7-2; D not resolved. CDR3 size: 14 residues. The V end lost 1 base, the J end lost 3 bases, and 6 bases lay between the germline ends. Germline lookup yields CDR1 SGHTA and CDR2 FQGNSA. CDR3 bases: TGTGCCAGCAGCTTAGATGGGTACACCGGGGAGCTGTTTTTT. Encoded protein: CASSLDGYTGELFF.

This clone came up a few times. The V gene is TRBV5-4, the J gene TRBJ2-6; D call uncertain. V shed 4 bases and J shed 0 bases, with 5 bases lying between them. This CDR3 comprises 14 residues. CDR1 is SGHNT, CDR2 YYREEE, per germline (reference sequence). The CDR3 DNA sequence: TGTGCCAGCAGCCCCACCTCTGGGGCCAACGTCCTGACTTTC. Protein: CASSPTSGANVLTF.

This clone was detected only a few times. This rearrangement joins TRBV14 to TRBJ2-3; a weak D match, TRBD2 (5 bases). The germline gives CDR1 SGHDN, CDR2 FVKESK. CDR3 length: 16 residues. Trimming stripped 2 bases from V and 2 bases from J, with 14 bases between. The DNA for the CDR3 is TGTGCCAGCAGCCAAATAGGAGGCTTTTCCACAGATACGCAGTATTTT. It specifies CASSQIGGFSTDTQYF.

The rearrangement uses TRBV29-1 and TRBJ2-1, with 7 bases matching TRBD2. Germline V gives CDR1 SQVTM, CDR2 ANQGSEA. V lost 7 bases, J lost 10 bases, and 7 bases stayed unmatched. CDR3 length: 11 residues. CDR3 protein: CSASGIGEQFF. The DNA of the CDR3 is TGCAGCGCGAGCGGGATTGGAGAGCAGTTCTTC.

Only a few counts were recorded for this clone. The J gene is TRBJ2-1, the V gene TRBV2; D is perhaps TRBD1 (6 bases). The CDR3 has 12 residues. V dropped 6 bases and J dropped 8 bases, with 11 bases sitting between them. In germline, CDR1 is SNHLY, CDR2 FYNNEI. CDR3 sequence: CASSRDIDEQFF. The CDR3 DNA reads TGTGCCAGCAGCAGGGACATCGATGAGCAGTTCTTC.

This clone was seen only once. This chain uses TRBV30 with TRBJ1-2; the D is unclear. In germline, CDR1 is GTSNPN, CDR2 SVGIG (reference sequence). The CDR3 is made up of 12 amino acids. Trimming stripped 1 base from V and 4 bases from J, with 7 bases between. CDR3 residues: CAWSGEFYGYTF. CDR3 bases: TGTGCCTGGAGTGGGGAGTTCTATGGCTACACCTTC.

Concerning this clone itself: Within the sample, other DNA sequences also encode this same CDR3. The genes are TRBV30 and TRBJ1-1; D possibly corresponds to TRBD1 (5 bases). Trimming took 3 bases from V and 5 from J, leaving 13 bases between them. The CDR3 has 13 amino acids. The V gene's germline CDR1 is GTSNPN and CDR2 SVGIG (reference sequence). CDR3 sequence: CAWSPGGNTEAFF. Written as DNA, the CDR3 is TGTGCCTGGAGCCCCGGGGGGAATACTGAAGCTTTCTTT.

Only a few counts were recorded for this clone. The chain carries TRBV29-1 and TRBJ2-7, with 9 nucleotides matching TRBD1. The J segment lost 5 bases and the V segment lost 7 bases, leaving 9 bases of the junction unmatched. CDR3 size: 13 residues. Germline-derived CDR1 and CDR2 are SQVTM and ANQGSEA. CDR3 loop: CSGGDRAFHEQYF. CDR3 sequence (DNA): TGCAGCGGAGGGGACAGGGCTTTCCACGAGCAGTACTTC.

This clone has just a few counts. The V gene is TRBV5-6, the J gene TRBJ2-2; 9 nucleotides agree with TRBD2. CDR3 size: 17 residues. V lost 4 bases, J lost 0 bases, and 7 bases stayed unmatched. Germline-derived CDR1 and CDR2 are SGHDT and YYEEEE. The CDR3 loop is CASSDTAGGANTGELFF. The CDR3 nucleotides read TGTGCCAGCAGCGACACAGCGGGGGGCGCGAACACCGGGGAGCTGTTTTTT.

This clone has more than one count but fewer than ten. The gene calls are TRBV29-1 and TRBJ2-5, with 10 bases fitting TRBD1. The CDR3 spans 13 residues. Germline assignment: CDR1 SQVTM and CDR2 ANQGSEA. V dropped 8 bases and J dropped 5; count of bases not matched to a gene: 8. The CDR3 nucleotides read TGCAGCATACGCGGACAGGGGGGGGAGACCCAGTACTTC. Protein product: CSIRGQGGETQYF.

The J gene is TRBJ2-1, the V gene TRBV19, with 15 positions matching TRBD2. The CDR3 extends over 15 amino acids. Trimming removed 6 bases from V and 7 bases from J; junction bases left unmatched: 4. Germline V CDR1 and CDR2: LNHDA, SQIVND (reference sequence). The DNA of the CDR3 is TGTGCCAGTAGACTCGGGACTAGCGGGAGGAATGAGCAGTTCTTC. Amino acids: CASRLGTSGRNEQFF.

The genes are TRBV29-1 and TRBJ2-2, with 7 bases matching TRBD2. J gave up 6 bases and V 1 base, and 5 bases lay outside the gene matches. The CDR3 runs 14 residues. In germline, CDR1 is SQVTM, CDR2 ANQGSEA. This chain's CDR3 is CSVEVGLAAGELFF. The CDR3 DNA sequence: TGCAGCGTTGAAGTAGGGCTAGCGGCCGGGGAGCTGTTTTTT.

This clone has a handful of counts. The chain carries TRBV30 and TRBJ2-7, with D possibly being TRBD2 (7 bases). CDR3 length: 15 residues. Looked up from germline, CDR1 is GTSNPN and CDR2 is SVGIG (reference sequence). Trimming removed 0 bases at V and 3 bases at J, with 15 bases between. The CDR3 protein is CAWSVLGGRHYEQYF. DNA of the CDR3: TGTGCCTGGAGTGTTCTGGGGGGGCGCCACTACGAGCAGTACTTC.

This clone was counted once. The genes are TRBV29-1 and TRBJ1-4, with 9 bases fitting TRBD1. V trimming: 3 bases; J trimming: 6 bases; junction bases outside the gene matches: 2. Germline lookup yields CDR1 SQVTM and CDR2 ANQGSEA. This CDR3 is built from 13 residues. The DNA of the CDR3 is TGCAGCGTTGAGGGGACAGGGTATGAAAAACTGTTTTTT. Translated, it gives CSVEGTGYEKLFF.

V usage is TRBV5-6 and J usage is TRBJ2-3; the D is unclear. The V end lost 1 base, the J end lost 4 bases, and 4 bases lay between the germline ends. The CDR3 is 12 residues long. Germline V gene sequence: CDR1 SGHDT, CDR2 YYEEEE. The CDR3 DNA sequence: TGTGCCAGCAGCTTGATTCCAGATACGCAGTATTTT. It translates to CASSLIPDTQYF.

Points on this clone: This specimen includes other DNA sequences encoding the same CDR3. V gene TRBV29-1 combines with J gene TRBJ2-5, with D perhaps being TRBD1 or TRBD2 (6 bases each). V was clipped by 4 bases and J by 5 bases, with 11 bases between them. The germline V gene has CDR1 SQVTM and CDR2 ANQGSEA. The length of the CDR3 is 12 residues. DNA for the CDR3: TGCAGCGTTGTGGGGGGCGGCGAGACCCAGTACTTC. It is translated as CSVVGGGETQYF.

V gene TRBV25-1 combines with J gene TRBJ2-2, with 7 nucleotides matching TRBD1. The V gene end was trimmed by 8 bases and the J gene end by 2 bases; junction bases not matched to a gene: 5. The length of the CDR3 is 14 residues. The germline CDR1 and CDR2 sequences are MGHDK and SYGVNS. The CDR3 is CASGDRPNTGELFF. Written as DNA, the CDR3 is TGTGCCAGCGGGGACAGACCAAACACCGGGGAGCTGTTTTTT.